A selection of T cell receptor beta chains follows, all from one sample in a study of T cells in Graves' hyperthyroidism and ophthalmopathy. TCRdb processed the multiplex PCR reads anew with MiXCR; each CDR3 protein has one entry. The sample carries more than 250,000 distinct CDR3 sequences, approximately 14% recorded once. The specimen was blood. The receptors come from a woman aged 45-59 years with Graves' hyperthyroidism that later progressed to Graves' ophthalmopathy. Each CDR3 is given with its conserved first and last residue. D genes are given only for firm matches. Only part of the rows carry a size: once, few, many, or a class if the clone is expanded.

length	V	D	J	size	DNA	CDR3
13	TRBV20-1	TRBD1	TRBJ1-1	-	TGCAGTGCCCGCAGGGGGCTAGCGTCTGAAGCTTTCTTT	CSARRGLASEAFF
13	TRBV18	-	TRBJ1-5	many	TGTGCCAGCTCACTAGATTGGAATCAGCCCCAGCATTTT	CASSLDWNQPQHF
15	TRBV6-1	-	TRBJ2-7	many	TGTGCCAGCAGTAAATTTCCGGGACCGGCGGCAGCGCAGTACTTC	CASSKFPGPAAAQYF
15	TRBV20-1	-	TRBJ2-1	few	TGCAGTGCTCCCATCGGAGGGCTCCCCGTCAATGAGCAGTTCTTC	CSAPIGGLPVNEQFF
15	TRBV20-1	TRBD1	TRBJ2-1	-	TGCAGTGCCGAGCCGGGACAGAGCTCCTACAATGAGCAGTTCTTC	CSAEPGQSSYNEQFF
14	TRBV20-1	TRBD1	TRBJ1-4	many	TGCAGTGCTATTTTGGGACAGGCTAATGAAAAACTGTTTTTT	CSAILGQANEKLFF
15	TRBV5-5	TRBD1	TRBJ1-2	-	TGCGCCAGCAGCGTTCCAGGGGGCCTCAACTATGGCTACACCTTC	CASSVPGGLNYGYTF
15	TRBV5-1	-	TRBJ2-7	many	TGCGCCAGCACCAATTCCCCCCTACTTCACTACGAGCAGTACTTC	CASTNSPLLHYEQYF
14	TRBV12-3/TRBV12-4	TRBD2	TRBJ2-1	many	TGTGCCAGCAGCGGGGGGAGGGATGGGGTTGAGCAGTTCTTC	CASSGGRDGVEQFF
10	TRBV29-1	-	TRBJ2-5	few	TGCAGCGGATTCAAAGAGACCCAGTACTTC	CSGFKETQYF
15	TRBV28	TRBD1	TRBJ1-5	-	TGTGCCAGCAGTCCACCGGACAGGGGTTATCAGCCCCAGCATTTT	CASSPPDRGYQPQHF
13	TRBV20-1	-	TRBJ2-5	many	TGCAGTGGGCGTGAGTGGGGCCTTGAGACCCAGTACTTC	CSGREWGLETQYF
16	TRBV20-1	TRBD2	TRBJ2-1	-	TGCAGTGCTAGGGATCCTTCTAGCGGCAGTTACAATGAGCAGTTCTTC	CSARDPSSGSYNEQFF
14	TRBV3-1	TRBD2	TRBJ2-5	many	TGTGCCAGCAGCCAGCGGGAGTCCGTTGAGACCCAGTACTTC	CASSQRESVETQYF
16	TRBV11-2	TRBD2	TRBJ2-1	many	TGTGCCAGCAGCCTCTCGGGAGGACCTAGCTTAAGGAGTCAGTTCTTC	CASSLSGGPSLRSQFF
14	TRBV25-1	-	TRBJ1-2	many	TGTGCCAGCAGTGATCTAGGGACAAGGGATGGCTACACCTTC	CASSDLGTRDGYTF
13	TRBV18	-	TRBJ1-1	many	TGTGCCAGCTCGCCACCAGGGCGCGCTGAAGCTTTCTTT	CASSPPGRAEAFF
15	TRBV5-1	-	TRBJ1-2	many	TGCGCCAGCAGCTTGGCCATGACTGCTAGCTATGGCTACACCTTC	CASSLAMTASYGYTF
15	TRBV2	-	TRBJ1-6	many	TGTGCCAGCAGGGTCGGCAGGGGCCCGGGGTCACCCCTCCACTTT	CASRVGRGPGSPLHF
14	TRBV6-1	-	TRBJ2-5	many	TGTGCCACACAACATGGGGGCAAGGAAGAGACCCAGTACTTC	CATQHGGKEETQYF